This T cell receptor (beta chain) appears in the sequencing data of a study of Ad26.COV2.S vaccination and SARS-CoV-2 variants (dated by TCRdb to about 2021). Some background on the complete study: Donors in the vaccine arm were drawn from COV1001, a phase I-IIa trial of Ad26.COV2.S in healthy adults that was multicentre, randomized, double-blind and placebo-controlled. Ad26.COV2.S was administered intramuscularly at a dose of 5x10^10 or 1x10^11 viral particles, either as one shot or as two shots given 56 days apart. Sequencing of the TCRbeta repertoire served to evaluate the specificity and breadth of SARS-CoV-2-reactive T cell receptors following Ad26.COV2.S vaccination. The TCR-sequenced set comprised about 32 samples: around 20 Ad26.COV2.S vaccine recipients, 5 placebo recipients and 8 SARS-CoV-2 convalescent individuals. Participants in the trial were split at random into five groups of five each, receiving low-dose or high-dose Ad26.COV2.S once or twice, or else placebo on both occasions. Blinding of investigators to trial group allocation was maintained during experiments and outcome assessment.

Worth noting for this clone: What antigen it recognizes has not been identified. Per-base quality was not reported, and no clone a single base away is much larger than it.

The junction shows trimming of 5 bases on V and 0 bases on J, and the gene matches do not reach 4 bases of it. There are 15 amino acids in the CDR3, from cysteine to phenylalanine inclusive. Kept here is only the CDR3 DNA, which spans 45 bases and is read in frame from base 1. The germline V gene encodes CDR1 PRHDT and CDR2 FYEKMQ (reference sequence). The sample's treatment or condition label, in plain terms: roughly 18 received Ad26.COV2.S at low or high dose, single or two shots; about 5 received placebo; per-sample allocation not given. Repertoires of vaccine and placebo recipients were sequenced from samples collected on day 63 after the first injection. Between 29 July and 7 August 2020, Cohort 1b enrolled 25 adults aged 18-55 years at one site in Boston, USA. Ad26.COV2.S consisted of a replication-incompetent adenovirus type 26 vector by which a prefusion-stabilized SARS-CoV-2 spike protein from the original Wuhan strain was expressed.

Overall results and qualifications from the work: According to the authors, total T cell responses may have been underestimated by the TCR breadth and depth analyses. Ad26.COV2.S recipients had higher spike-specific TCR breadth than placebo recipients (P = 0.0014). After vaccination, spike-specific CD8+ and CD4+ T cell responses were reported to show substantial breadth. Comparing responses between vaccine doses or regimens was not something the study was powered to do. Comparable non-spike TCR breadth was observed between vaccine and placebo recipients, consistent with only spike being contained in the vaccine.

TCRbeta CDR3 regions were sequenced with the immunoSEQ Assay. After extraction, genomic DNA underwent amplification by bias-controlled multiplex PCR, followed by high-throughput sequencing. Per the original workflow: Collapsing and filtering of sequences were performed to quantify the absolute abundance of each unique TCRbeta CDR3 region. T cell fraction was estimated by normalizing TCRbeta template counts to usable DNA, with usable DNA measured through amplification of reference genes found in all nucleated cells. Repertoire TCRs were annotated as SARS-CoV-2-specific by exact matching of V gene, CDR3 amino acid sequence and J gene to a known reactive TCR set. The reference SARS-CoV-2 TCR set was obtained from MIRA and was filtered for enrichment in COVID-19-positive ImmuneCODE repertoires, whereby public or cross-reactive TCRs were removed. Using the MIRA antigens, annotated TCRs were further analysed by specific ORF or by position within an ORF. Breadth was defined as annotated unique rearrangements over total unique productive rearrangements; depth was the summed frequency of those rearrangements. Two-sided Wilcoxon rank-sum tests were applied when comparing TCR breadth between groups. This immuneACCESS table, as held by TCRdb, lists in-frame sequences with V and J called but not all clones. Of the missing ones, under half trace to an unresolved V gene in checked studies; the others have no known cause. V and J calls and clone size are copied from that table; D and trimming were computed from the DNA. Recorded for this sample are approximately 420,000 clones; roughly 90% of them occurred a single time. Of the sample, approximately 4% is held by the ten largest clones.

This clonotype was sampled from a person aged 18-60 years who received the Ad26.COV2.S COVID-19 vaccine or a placebo. The sample was peripheral blood, taken in a trial of Ad26.COV2.S vaccine versus placebo. The chain is made from TRBV13 and TRBJ2-1; TRBD2 aligns with 7 central bases. The CDR3 reads CASSLGLPSYNEQFF. The nucleotide sequence is TGTGCCAGCAGCCTGGGACTACCCTCCTACAATGAGCAGTTCTTC.